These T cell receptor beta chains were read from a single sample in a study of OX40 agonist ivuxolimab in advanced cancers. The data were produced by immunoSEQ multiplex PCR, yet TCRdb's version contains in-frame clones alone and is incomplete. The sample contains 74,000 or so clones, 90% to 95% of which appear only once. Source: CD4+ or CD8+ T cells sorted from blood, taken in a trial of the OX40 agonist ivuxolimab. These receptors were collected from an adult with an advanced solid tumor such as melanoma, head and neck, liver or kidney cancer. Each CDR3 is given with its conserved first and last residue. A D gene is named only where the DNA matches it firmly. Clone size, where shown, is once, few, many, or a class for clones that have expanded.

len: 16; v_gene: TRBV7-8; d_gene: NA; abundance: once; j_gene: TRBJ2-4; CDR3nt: TGTGCCAGCAGCCTCGGGGTACCATCAGTCAAAAACATTCAGTACTTC; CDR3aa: CASSLGVPSVKNIQYF
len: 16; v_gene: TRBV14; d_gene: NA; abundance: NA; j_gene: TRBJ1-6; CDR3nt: TGTGCCAGCAGCCAAGATTTTTCCGGGTATAATTCACCCCTCCACTTT; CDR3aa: CASSQDFSGYNSPLHF
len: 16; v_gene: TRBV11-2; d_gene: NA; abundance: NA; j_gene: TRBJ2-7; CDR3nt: TGTGCCAGCAGCTTAGAACGCGGACCTAGCTCTTACGAGCAGTACTTC; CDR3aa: CASSLERGPSSYEQYF
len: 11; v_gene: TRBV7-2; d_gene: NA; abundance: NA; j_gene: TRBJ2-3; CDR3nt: TGTGCCAGCAGCCCCACAGATACGCAGTATTTT; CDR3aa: CASSPTDTQYF
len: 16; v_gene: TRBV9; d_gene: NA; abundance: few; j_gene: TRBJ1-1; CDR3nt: TGTGCCAGCAGCGTAGCCGAATACCCCGGGAACACTGAAGCTTTCTTT; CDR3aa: CASSVAEYPGNTEAFF
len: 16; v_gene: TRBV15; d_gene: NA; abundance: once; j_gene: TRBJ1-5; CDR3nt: TGTGCCACCAGCTCCCAGGGCGTCCGGGGCAATCAGCCCCAGCATTTT; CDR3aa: CATSSQGVRGNQPQHF
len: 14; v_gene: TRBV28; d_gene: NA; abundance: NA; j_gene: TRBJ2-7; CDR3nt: TGTGCCAGCAGTTTCTTGCGGGGTAGCCACGAGCAGTACTTC; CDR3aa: CASSFLRGSHEQYF
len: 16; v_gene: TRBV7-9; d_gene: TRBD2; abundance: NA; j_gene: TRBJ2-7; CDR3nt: TGTGCCAGCAGCTTAGGAGAGCGGGGGCAAGGGGACGAGCAGTACTTC; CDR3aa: CASSLGERGQGDEQYF
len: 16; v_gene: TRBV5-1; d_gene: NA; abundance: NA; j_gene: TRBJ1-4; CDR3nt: TGCGCCAGCAGCTTTGGGACGGGCTCAACTAATGAAAAACTGTTTTTT; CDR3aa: CASSFGTGSTNEKLFF
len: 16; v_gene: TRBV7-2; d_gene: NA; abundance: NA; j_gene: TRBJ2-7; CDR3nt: TGTGCCAGCAGCCTGATTGGGGCACCCAACTCCTACGAGCAGTACTTC; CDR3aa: CASSLIGAPNSYEQYF
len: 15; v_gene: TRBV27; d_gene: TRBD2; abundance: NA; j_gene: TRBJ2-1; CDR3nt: TGTGCCAGCAGTTTTCTAGCGGGAGGGGACAATGAGCAGTTCTTC; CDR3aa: CASSFLAGGDNEQFF
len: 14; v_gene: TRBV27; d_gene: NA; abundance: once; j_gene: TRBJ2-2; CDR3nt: TGTGCCAGCAGTATTGGACAGTCCACCGGGGAGCTGTTTTTT; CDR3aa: CASSIGQSTGELFF
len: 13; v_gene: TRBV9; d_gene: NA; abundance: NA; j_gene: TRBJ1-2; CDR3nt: TGTGCCAGCAGCGTTGTTACAGGCTATGGCTACACCTTC; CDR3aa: CASSVVTGYGYTF
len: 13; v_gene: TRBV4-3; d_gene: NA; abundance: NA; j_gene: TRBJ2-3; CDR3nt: TGCGCCAGCAGCCAAGATTTAACAGATACGCAGTATTTT; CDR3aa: CASSQDLTDTQYF
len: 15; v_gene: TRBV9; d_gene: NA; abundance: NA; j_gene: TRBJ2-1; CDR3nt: TGTGCCAGCAGCCTAGAGGGCGGCGTTCCCAATGAGCAGTTCTTC; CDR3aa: CASSLEGGVPNEQFF
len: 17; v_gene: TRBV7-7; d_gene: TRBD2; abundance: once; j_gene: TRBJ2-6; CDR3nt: TGTGCTAGCAGCTCGGGACTAGCTGCGAGTGGGGCCAACGTCCTGACTTTC; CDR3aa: CASSSGLAASGANVLTF
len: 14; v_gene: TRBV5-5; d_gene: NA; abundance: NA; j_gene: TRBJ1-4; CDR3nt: TGTGCCAGCAGCTTTACGGGGTGGAATGAAAAACTGTTTTTT; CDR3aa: CASSFTGWNEKLFF
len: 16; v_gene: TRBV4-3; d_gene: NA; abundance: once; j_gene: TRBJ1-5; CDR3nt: TGCGCCAGCAGCCAAGACCACACAGGGCTCGGGGAGCCCCAGCATTTT; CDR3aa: CASSQDHTGLGEPQHF
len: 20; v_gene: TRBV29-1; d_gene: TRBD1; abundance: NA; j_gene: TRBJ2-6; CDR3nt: TGCAGCGTTGAAGTCCGCTCCCTTGACAGGGCTGGGACTGGGGCCAACGTCCTGACTTTC; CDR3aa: CSVEVRSLDRAGTGANVLTF
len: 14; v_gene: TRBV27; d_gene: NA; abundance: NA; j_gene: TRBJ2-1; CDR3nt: TGTGCCAGCAGTTTACAGGGACCCTACAATGAGCAGTTCTTC; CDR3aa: CASSLQGPYNEQFF
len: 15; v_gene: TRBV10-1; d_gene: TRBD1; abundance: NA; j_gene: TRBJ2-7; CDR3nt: TGCGCCAGCAGTGAGTACCCGACAGGGCTAGGGGAGCAGTACTTC; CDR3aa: CASSEYPTGLGEQYF
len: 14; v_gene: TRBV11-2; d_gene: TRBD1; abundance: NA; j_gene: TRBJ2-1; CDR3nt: TGTGCCAGCAGCAGTCCGGGACAGGGGAATGAGCAGTTCTTC; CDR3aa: CASSSPGQGNEQFF
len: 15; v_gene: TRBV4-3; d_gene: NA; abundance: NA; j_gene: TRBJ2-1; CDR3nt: TGCGCCAGCAGCTATGACGGGAGACCCTACAATGAGCAGTTCTTC; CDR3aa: CASSYDGRPYNEQFF
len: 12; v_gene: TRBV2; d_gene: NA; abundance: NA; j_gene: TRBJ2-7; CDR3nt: TGTGCCCGGGGGGCGGACGCCTACGAGCAGTACTTC; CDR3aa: CARGADAYEQYF
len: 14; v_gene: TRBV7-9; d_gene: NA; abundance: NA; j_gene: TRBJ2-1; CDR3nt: TGTGCCAGCACCCAAGGGGGGGTTACGGATGAGCAGTTCTTC; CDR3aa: CASTQGGVTDEQFF
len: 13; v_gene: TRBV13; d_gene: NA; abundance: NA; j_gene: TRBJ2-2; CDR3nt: TGTGCCAGCAGCCCGCGGGCGACCGGGGAGCTGTTTTTT; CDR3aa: CASSPRATGELFF
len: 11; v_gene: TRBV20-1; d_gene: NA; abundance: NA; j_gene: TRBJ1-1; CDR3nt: TGCAGTGCTAGAGAGGCCTCTGAAGCTTTCTTT; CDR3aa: CSAREASEAFF
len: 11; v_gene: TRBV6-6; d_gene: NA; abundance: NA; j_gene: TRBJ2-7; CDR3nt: TGTGCCAGCACTGCCGCCAGGTGGCAGTACTTC; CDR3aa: CASTAARWQYF
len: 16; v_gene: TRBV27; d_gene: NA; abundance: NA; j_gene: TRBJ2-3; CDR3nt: TGTGCCAGCAGTTTCCTCCCTTTAGCATTCACAGATACGCAGTATTTT; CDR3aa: CASSFLPLAFTDTQYF
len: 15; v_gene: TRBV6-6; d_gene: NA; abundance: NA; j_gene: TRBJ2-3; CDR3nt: TGTGCCAGCAGCAGGGCTAGCCCACCCACAGATACGCAGTATTTT; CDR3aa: CASSRASPPTDTQYF
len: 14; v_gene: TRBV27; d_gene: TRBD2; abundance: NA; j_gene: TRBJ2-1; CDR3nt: TGTGCCAGCCAGCGGGAGGCAACCTACAATGAGCAGTTCTTC; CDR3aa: CASQREATYNEQFF